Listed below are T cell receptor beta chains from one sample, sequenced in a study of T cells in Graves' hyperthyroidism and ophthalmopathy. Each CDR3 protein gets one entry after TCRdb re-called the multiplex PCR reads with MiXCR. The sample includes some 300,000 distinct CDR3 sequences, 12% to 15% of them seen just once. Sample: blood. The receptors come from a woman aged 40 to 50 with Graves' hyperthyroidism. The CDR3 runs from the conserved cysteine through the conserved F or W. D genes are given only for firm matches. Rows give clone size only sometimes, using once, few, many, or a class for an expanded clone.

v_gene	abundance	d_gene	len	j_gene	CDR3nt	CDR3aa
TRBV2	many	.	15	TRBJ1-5	TGTGCCAGCAGTGAAGCGCGGCAGGGCGGCCAGCCCCAGCATTTT	CASSEARQGGQPQHF
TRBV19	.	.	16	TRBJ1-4	TGTGCCAGTAGTCCTGACCCCAGGGTCGTAAATGAAAAACTGTTTTTT	CASSPDPRVVNEKLFF
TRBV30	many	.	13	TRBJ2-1	TGTGCCTGGTCCCAGATAGTTTTGAATGAGCAGTTCTTC	CAWSQIVLNEQFF
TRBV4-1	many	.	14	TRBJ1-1	TGCGCCAGCAGCCAAAAAACAGAGAACACTGAAGCTTTCTTT	CASSQKTENTEAFF
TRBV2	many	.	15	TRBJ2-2	TGTGCCAGCAGTGTGGGGATAGCAAACACCGGGGAGCTGTTTTTT	CASSVGIANTGELFF
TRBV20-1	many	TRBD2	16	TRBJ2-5	TGCAGTGCTAGACCCCGGGGCGGGAGGTTGCAAGAGACCCAGTACTTC	CSARPRGGRLQETQYF
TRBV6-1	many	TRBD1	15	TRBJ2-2	TGTGCCAGCAGTGCCGGGACAGGGGGCCTCGGGGAGCTGTTTTTT	CASSAGTGGLGELFF
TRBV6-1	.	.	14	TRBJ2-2	TGTGCCAGCAGTGAAACCACTAACACCGGGGAGCTGTTTTTT	CASSETTNTGELFF
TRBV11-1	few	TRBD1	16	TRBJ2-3	TGTGCCAGCAGCCATCCCGGGACAGATAATGCAGATACGCAGTATTTT	CASSHPGTDNADTQYF
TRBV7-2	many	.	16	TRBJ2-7	TGTGCCAGCAGCTTAGGGTTTAGCGCCAGGGAGGAGGAGCAGTACTTC	CASSLGFSAREEEQYF
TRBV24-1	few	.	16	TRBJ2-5	TGTGCCACCAGTGATATCGCAGCCCAGGCGGGAGAGACCCAGTACTTC	CATSDIAAQAGETQYF
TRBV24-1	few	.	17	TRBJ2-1	TGTGCCACCAGTGATCCAACACCGGGCCCTACCCATAATGAGCAGTCCTTC	CATSDPTPGPTHNEQSF
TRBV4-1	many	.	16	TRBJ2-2	TGCGCCAGCAGCCAAGGTTGGGCTGCAGACACCGGGGAGCTGTTTTTT	CASSQGWAADTGELFF